This TCR beta chain was observed in a study of T-cell memory formation after mild COVID-19. With constant-segment primers, 5'RACE yielded cDNA libraries of TCR alpha and TCR beta that carried sample barcodes and UMIs. TCRdb called the 5' RACE reads again in MiXCR, with one record for every CDR3 protein. The sample comprises about 400,000 distinct CDR3 sequences, approximately 16% of which are singletons, and approximately 21% rests with the top ten. Findings of the study overall: There was a balanced CD4/CD8 profile in clones contracting day 15 to 85, and later expanders leaned CD4+. Some responding clones appeared in pre-infection memory, suggesting cross-reactive memory joined. Nothing showed for sure that second-wave clones peaking on day 37 were SARS-CoV-2 specific.

The length of the CDR3 is 15 residues. Germline V lookup: CDR1 SGHKS, CDR2 YYEKEE (reference sequence). V was pared by 0 bases and J by 6 bases, with 5 bases of the junction left unmatched. This clonotype has a handful of counts. Its target is not known. This TCR was recovered from a man aged 18 to 30 who had mild COVID-19 (a few samples of this study predate the infection). Cell type and time point are not known. The sequencing sample was made of PBMCs or a T cell subset sorted from them (not recorded which). The chain uses TRBV5-5 and TRBJ1-4, with TRBD1 matching over 7 bases. CDR3 protein: CASSLAGQGDEKLFF. The CDR3 nucleotides read TGTGCCAGCAGCTTGGCCGGCCAGGGGGATGAAAAACTGTTTTTT.